The T cell receptor (beta chain) described here comes from a study of T cells in Graves' hyperthyroidism and ophthalmopathy. Study context: The authors collected peripheral blood at initial diagnosis, before any treatment.

Thyroid ultrasound and orbital computed tomography, with clinical symptoms and serum thyroxine and TRAb, informed diagnoses. General study points: Blood samples included most of the expanded thyroid clonotypes exceeding 0.001.

As for this clonotype: Its target is unknown.

RNA transcripts yielded amplified TCR beta CDR3 regions. TCR CDR3 regions were first amplified by RT-PCR with HTBI primers. TCRdb used MiXCR to reprocess the multiplex PCR reads, holding one entry per CDR3 protein. The sample includes some 800,000 distinct CDR3 sequences, around 39% seen only once; the top ten take about 8.9%. Input material: blood. The receptor comes from a man aged 18 to 29 with Graves' hyperthyroidism.

CDR3 sequence (DNA): TGCGCCAGCAGCTTGGAGGTCCCGGGGTTCAACGAGCAGTACTTC. It translates to CASSLEVPGFNEQYF. The rearrangement uses TRBV5-1 and TRBJ2-7, with D possibly being TRBD2 (5 bases). This CDR3 region has 15 residues. V dropped 0 bases and J dropped 5 bases, with 15 bases sitting between them. Germline CDR1 is SGHRS and CDR2 is YFSETQ.